This T cell receptor beta chain was obtained from a study of T-cell memory formation after mild COVID-19. Study-wide context: Across donors, TCR clusters were largely donor specific. Study observations and caveats: Day 15 to 85 contracting clones showed balanced CD4/CD8; day 15 to 37 expanders favored CD4+. Contracting CD4+ clones sat mainly in CM and EM; CD8+ in EMRA. Certain responding clones were present in pre-infection memory, suggesting participation of cross-reactive memory.

V was clipped by 5 bases and J by 1 base, with 12 bases between them. The germline V gene has CDR1 MNHEY and CDR2 SVGEGT. This CDR3 spans 15 amino acids. TCRdb itself ran the 5' RACE reads through MiXCR, one entry per CDR3 protein. The table has approximately 180,000 distinct CDR3 sequences, approximately 16% seen once. As for this clonotype: Its specificity is unknown.

This rearrangement joins TRBV6-2 or TRBV6-3 to TRBJ2-1; D tentatively reads TRBD1 or TRBD2 (5 bases each). Specimen: PBMCs or a T cell subset sorted from them (not recorded which). This receptor was obtained from an adult woman who had mild COVID-19 (a few samples of this study predate the infection). Cell type and time point are not known. CDR3 protein: CASSLDWGSYNEQFF. The CDR3 bases are TGTGCCAGCAGTCTAGATTGGGGGTCCTACAATGAGCAGTTCTTC.